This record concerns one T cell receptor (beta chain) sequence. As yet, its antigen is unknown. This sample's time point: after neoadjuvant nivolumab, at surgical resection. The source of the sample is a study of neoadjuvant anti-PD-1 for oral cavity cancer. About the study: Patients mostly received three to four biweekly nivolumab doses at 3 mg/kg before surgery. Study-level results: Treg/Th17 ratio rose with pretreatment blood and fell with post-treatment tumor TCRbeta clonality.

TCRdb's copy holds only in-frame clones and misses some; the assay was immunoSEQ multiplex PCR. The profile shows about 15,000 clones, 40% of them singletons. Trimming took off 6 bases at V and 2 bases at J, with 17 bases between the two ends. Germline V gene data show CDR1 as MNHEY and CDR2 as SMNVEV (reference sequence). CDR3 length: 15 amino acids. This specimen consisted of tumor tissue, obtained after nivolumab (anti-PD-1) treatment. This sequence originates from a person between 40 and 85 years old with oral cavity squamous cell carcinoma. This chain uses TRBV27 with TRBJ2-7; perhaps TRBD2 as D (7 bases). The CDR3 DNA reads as TGTGCCAGCAGCCCGAGGGGGGGGGCCCCCTACGAGCAGTACTTC. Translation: CASSPRGGAPYEQYF.